The 3 T cell receptor beta chains presented below share a single source sample, sequenced in a study of T cell changes during pregnancy in multiple sclerosis. Sequencing used immunoSEQ multiplex PCR; TCRdb keeps in-frame clones, though not all of them. This table has tens of thousands of clones, about 93% appearing once. This material consisted of CD4+ T cells from peripheral blood mononuclear cells, taken in the third trimester of pregnancy. The receptors shown here come from a female donor with multiple sclerosis, enrolled in a pregnancy study.

The chain has TRBV2 and TRBJ2-1; 8 nucleotides align to TRBD1. The CDR3 sequence is 15 residues long. Trimming cost V 9 bases and J 5 bases; bases outside gene matches: 12. The germline gives CDR1 SNHLY, CDR2 FYNNEI. This chain's CDR3 is CASQDRDLPNNEQFF. The CDR3 DNA sequence: TGTGCCAGTCAGGACAGGGACCTTCCCAACAATGAGCAGTTCTTC.

The V and J genes are TRBV4-2 and TRBJ2-2, with 8 bases lining up with TRBD2. Germline-derived CDR1 and CDR2 are LGHNA and YNFKEQ. Trimming at V came to 3 bases and at J to 7 bases, leaving 13 bases not matched to a gene. The length of the CDR3 is 17 residues. CDR3 protein: CASSQPGQRETDGELFF. CDR3 DNA sequence: TGTGCCAGCAGCCAGCCGGGCCAGCGGGAGACTGACGGGGAGCTGTTTTTT.

V is TRBV6-5 and J is TRBJ2-7, with 7 nucleotides matching TRBD1. Germline CDR1 reads MNHEY; CDR2 reads SVGAGI. This CDR3 is built from 14 residues. V was pared by 0 bases and J by 6 bases, with 5 bases of the junction left unmatched. The CDR3: CASSYSFTGAEQYF. CDR3 bases: TGTGCCAGCAGTTACTCGTTCACAGGGGCCGAGCAGTACTTC.